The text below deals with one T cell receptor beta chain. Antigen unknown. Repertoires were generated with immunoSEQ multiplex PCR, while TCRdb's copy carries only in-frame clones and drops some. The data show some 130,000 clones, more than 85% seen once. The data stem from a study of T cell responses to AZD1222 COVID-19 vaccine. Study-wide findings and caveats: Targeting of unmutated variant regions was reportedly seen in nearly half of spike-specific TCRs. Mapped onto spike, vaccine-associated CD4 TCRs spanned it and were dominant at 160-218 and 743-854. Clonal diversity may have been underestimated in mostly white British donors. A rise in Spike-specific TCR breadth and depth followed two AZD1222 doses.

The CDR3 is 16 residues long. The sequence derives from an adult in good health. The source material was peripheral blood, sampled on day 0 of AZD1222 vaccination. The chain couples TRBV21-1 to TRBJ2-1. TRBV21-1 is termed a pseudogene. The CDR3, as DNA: TGTGCCAGCAGCAAAGTGTCGGGCCTCTCCTACAATGAGCAGTTCTTC. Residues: CASSKVSGLSYNEQFF.